This T cell receptor beta chain was sequenced in a study of blood T cell repertoires in COVID-19. About the research overall: Donors in the United States, Italy and Spain gave samples during acute or convalescent COVID-19. Nucleic acid was either cDNA or gDNA, and it came from T cells, B-cell-depleted T cells, or PBMCs.

The V segment lost 0 bases and the J segment 6 bases; nucleotides outside the gene matches: 9. The CDR3 contains 18 residues. In germline, CDR1 is MNHEY, CDR2 SVGEGT. In the source study's methods: Scientists estimated how many nucleated cells there were by amplifying reference gene primers. Clones were sequenced by immunoSEQ multiplex PCR, and TCRdb holds only the in-frame ones, with some missing. That table supplies the V and J calls and clone size; D and trimming were determined from the DNA. The sample includes 130,000 to 150,000 clones, 81% of them seen just once. The chain has TRBV6-2 or TRBV6-3 and TRBJ1-5; 12 bases agree with TRBD1. Sequencing used peripheral blood. The source of this sequence is a human donor in a cohort sampled during active COVID-19. The chain's CDR3 is CASSYSQRDRGRVQPQHF. DNA for the CDR3: TGTGCCAGCAGTTACTCCCAGCGGGACAGGGGGCGCGTTCAGCCCCAGCATTTT.